This TCR beta chain stems from a study of blood T cell repertoires in COVID-19. On the study more broadly: In each case, the material was cDNA or gDNA derived from T cells, B-cell-depleted T cells, or PBMCs.

V was clipped by 6 bases and J by 4 bases; unmatched bases: 10. The CDR3 extends over 16 amino acids. Germline CDR1 MDHEN, CDR2 SYDVKM. Profiled with immunoSEQ multiplex PCR; TCRdb holds only in-frame clones, not every one. This sample yields 150,000 to 180,000 clones, of which around 84% are seen a single time; roughly 1.7% belongs to the top ten. The sequence came from a man of 80 years or more with acute or convalescent COVID-19. The sequenced sample consisted of peripheral blood. The chain employs TRBV28 and TRBJ1-3, with 9 bases aligning to TRBD1. CDR3 nucleotides: TGTGCCAGCAGAACTCCGGGACAGGGAAGGGGAAACACCATATATTTT. It specifies CASRTPGQGRGNTIYF.